This TCR beta chain was observed in a study of T cells after yellow fever vaccination (dated by TCRdb to 2018 to 2020). Describing the broader study: The SMART-Seq v4 Ultra Low Input RNA kit was used to prepare libraries from fractions with low cell numbers. Bulk PBMC replicates and cell subsets were isolated from blood drawn at multiple timepoints before and after both primary and secondary immunization. To track T-cell clones before and after primary and booster YFV17D yellow fever vaccination, bulk TCR alpha and beta repertoires were sequenced longitudinally. The cohort comprised two healthy male donors, one aged 18 to 29 and one aged 30 to 39 years.

Taken with the paper, the label for treatment or condition translates to: live attenuated yellow fever vaccine strain. At every blood-draw timepoint, two biological replicates of bulk PBMCs were collected. A standard Ficoll-Paque protocol was used to isolate PBMCs from peripheral blood. TriZol was used to extract RNA from bulk PBMCs, from CD4 and CD8 fractions, and from dextramer-positive and dextramer-negative fractions. Based on the germline V gene, the CDR1 and CDR2 sequences are SGHAT and FQNNGV. From the cysteine through the phenylalanine, the CDR3 covers 15 amino acids. The retained sequence is limited to the CDR3, 45 bases, with the frame set at the first base. The germline V end is reduced by 3 bases and the J end by 2 bases; junction bases left unmatched: 6. These reads were obtained on an Illumina NovaSeq 6000. TCR cDNA was synthesized by 5'RACE template switching, through which a universal primer site and unique molecular identifiers were introduced. Priming for cDNA synthesis came from both the TCR alpha and TCR beta constant segments. Library amplification used two PCR steps, and the second PCR step added sample barcodes and sequencing adapters. Sequencing of the libraries was done on either Illumina HiSeq 2500 (2x100 bp) or NovaSeq (2x150 bp). For the original study's pipeline: Reads were demultiplexed and collapsed into UMI consensus sequences with MIGEC, and V(D)J alignment was performed with MiXCR. Vaccine-responding clonotypes were defined with edgeR using replicate PBMC samples, requiring FDR below 0.01 and a log2 fold change above 5 up to day 15. Each bulk clonotype received a CD4 or CD8 identity based on whether the sequenced CD4 or CD8 repertoire contained that clonotype at higher abundance. TCRdb redid the processing of the public reads, applying fastp at Q25 and MiXCR, and retained in-frame beta chains. Each CDR3 protein gets just one entry, which takes the most common genes and DNA from the rows behind it. TCRdb's processing, not the authors', yielded these V and J calls. Recorded for this sample are 400,000 to 450,000 distinct CDR3 sequences; about 17% of them occurred a single time. Roughly a sixth of the sample rests with the top ten.

General findings and caveats noted by the study authors: FACS-sorted repertoires could contain abundant contaminating clonotypes from the bulk population, so computational filtering was required. After the booster, most clones that had expanded after primary vaccination were detected again (roughly 95% of CD4 and more than 80% of CD8), suggesting broad maintenance of memory. Compared with the primary T-cell response, the secondary T-cell response was faster but weaker, reaching its peak on day 5 rather than on day 15. A small fraction of clonotypes showed up in both the CD4 and CD8 compartments, probably as a result of convergent recombination. Because the study included only two donors, the extent to which the findings can be generalized is limited.

This clonotype was counted once. Its antigen remains undetermined. No much larger clonotype is one base removed from it; base qualities were not supplied. A solitary read yields weak support. The chain is encoded by TRBV11-2 joined to TRBJ1-1, with 7 middle bases fitting TRBD1. Sequencing used PBMCs, obtained before the yellow fever booster vaccination. This TCR derives from a man between 18 and 29 years old who received the YFV17D yellow fever vaccine. The nucleotide sequence is given as TGTGCCAGCAGCTTTCGAGGGGGCTATAACACTGAAGCTTTCTTT. Its translation is CASSFRGGYNTEAFF.